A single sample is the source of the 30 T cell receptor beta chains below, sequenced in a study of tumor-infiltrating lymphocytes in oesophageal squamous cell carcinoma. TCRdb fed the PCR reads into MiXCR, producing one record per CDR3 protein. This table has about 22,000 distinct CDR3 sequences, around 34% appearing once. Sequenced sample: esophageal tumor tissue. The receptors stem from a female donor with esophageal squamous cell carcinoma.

CDR3 DNA: TGTGCCAGCAGCTCGATGTCCTCCTACGAGCAGTACTTC. This translates into CASSSMSSYEQYF. The gene calls are TRBV7-9 and TRBJ2-7; unclear D gene. This CDR3 has 13 amino acids. Germline values: CDR1 SEHNR, CDR2 FQNEAQ (reference sequence). The V and J ends lost 4 bases and 0 bases respectively, with 7 bases between them.

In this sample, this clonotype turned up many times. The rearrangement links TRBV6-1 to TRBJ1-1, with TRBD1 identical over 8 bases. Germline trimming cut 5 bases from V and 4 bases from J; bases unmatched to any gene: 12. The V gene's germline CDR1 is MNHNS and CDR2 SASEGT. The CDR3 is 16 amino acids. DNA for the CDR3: TGTGCCAGCAGTACGATGCCAGGGGGCGCGGGCACTGAAGCTTTCTTT. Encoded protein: CASSTMPGGAGTEAFF.

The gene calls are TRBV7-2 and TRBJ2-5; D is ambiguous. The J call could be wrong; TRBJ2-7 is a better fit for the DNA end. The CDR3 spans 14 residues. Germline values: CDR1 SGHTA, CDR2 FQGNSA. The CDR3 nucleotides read TGTGCCAGCAGCTTAGGCCCTAGTAGGTACGAGCAGTACTTC. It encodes CASSLGPSRYEQYF.

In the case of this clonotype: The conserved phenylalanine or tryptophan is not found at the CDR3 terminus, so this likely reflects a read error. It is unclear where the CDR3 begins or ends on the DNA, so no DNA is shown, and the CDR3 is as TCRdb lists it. The CDR3 loop is CANIQRDGATPSGQ. The V and J genes are TRBV6-1 and TRBJ1-1; TRBD1 is the table's D call, not checked against the DNA. The CDR3 length equals 14 residues, ends included. Per germline, CDR1 MNHNS and CDR2 SASEGT.

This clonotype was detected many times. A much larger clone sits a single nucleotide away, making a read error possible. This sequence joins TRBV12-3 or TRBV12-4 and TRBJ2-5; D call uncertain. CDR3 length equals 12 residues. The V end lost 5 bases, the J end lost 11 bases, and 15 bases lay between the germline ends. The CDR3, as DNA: TGTGCCAGCAGTCCAGGTGGTAATGAGCAGTACTTC. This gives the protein CASSPGGNEQYF.

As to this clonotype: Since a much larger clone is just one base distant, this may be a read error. The CDR3 DNA reads TGTGCCAGCTCACGAGGACTAGCGGACTACAATGAGCAGTACTTC. This sequence encodes CASSRGLADYNEQYF. The chain combines TRBV18 with TRBJ2-5; 10 bases line up with TRBD2. V shed 4 bases, J shed 11 bases, and the junction held 13 bases outside the gene matches. The CDR3 sequence is 15 residues long. The germline gives CDR1 KGHSH, CDR2 LQKENI.

The CDR3 region is CASSSNRRDNEQFF. The CDR3 DNA follows: TGTGCCAGCAGTTCCAACCGGAGAGACAATGAGCAGTTCTTC. This sequence joins TRBV12-3 or TRBV12-4 and TRBJ2-7; the D is unclear. The J call may be in error: the DNA end matches TRBJ2-1 better. This CDR3 spans 14 amino acids.

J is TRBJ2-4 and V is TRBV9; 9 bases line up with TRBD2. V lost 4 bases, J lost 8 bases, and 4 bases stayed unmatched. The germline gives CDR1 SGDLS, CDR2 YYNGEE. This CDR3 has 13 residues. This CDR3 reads CASSPAGGDIQYF. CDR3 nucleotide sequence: TGTGCCAGCAGCCCCGCGGGGGGGGACATTCAGTACTTC.

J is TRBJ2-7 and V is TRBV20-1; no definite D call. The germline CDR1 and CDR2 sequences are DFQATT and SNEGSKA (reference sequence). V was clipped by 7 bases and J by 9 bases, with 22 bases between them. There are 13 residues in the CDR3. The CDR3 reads CSVAPTGSDTQYF. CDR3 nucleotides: TGCAGTGTTGCCCCCACGGGTTCAGATACGCAGTACTTC.

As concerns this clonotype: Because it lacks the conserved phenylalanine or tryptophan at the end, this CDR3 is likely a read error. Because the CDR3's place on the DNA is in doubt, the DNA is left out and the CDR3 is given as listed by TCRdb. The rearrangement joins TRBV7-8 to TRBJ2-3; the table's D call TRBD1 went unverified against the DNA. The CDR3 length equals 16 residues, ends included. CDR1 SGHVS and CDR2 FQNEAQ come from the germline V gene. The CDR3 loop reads CASRSRDGDSPLHFGP.

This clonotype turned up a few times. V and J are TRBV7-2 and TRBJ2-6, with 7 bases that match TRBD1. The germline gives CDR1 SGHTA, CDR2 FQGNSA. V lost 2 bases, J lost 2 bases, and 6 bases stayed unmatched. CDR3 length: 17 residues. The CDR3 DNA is TGTGCCAGCAGCTTAAATCAAGGGGGCGCTGGGGCCAACGTCCTGACTTTC. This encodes CASSLNQGGAGANVLTF.

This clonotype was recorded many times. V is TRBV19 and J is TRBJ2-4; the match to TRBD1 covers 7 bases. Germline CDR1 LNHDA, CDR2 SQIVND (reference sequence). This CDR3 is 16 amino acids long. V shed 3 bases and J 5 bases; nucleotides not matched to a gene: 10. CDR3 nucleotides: TGTGCCAGTAGTATGGGCCGACAGGGCCCAGAAAACATTCAGTACTTC. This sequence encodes CASSMGRQGPENIQYF.

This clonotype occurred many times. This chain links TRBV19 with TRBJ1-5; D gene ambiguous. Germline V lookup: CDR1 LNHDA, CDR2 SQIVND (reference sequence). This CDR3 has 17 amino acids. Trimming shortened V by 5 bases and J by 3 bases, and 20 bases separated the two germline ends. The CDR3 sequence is CASSARGVAQFNQPQHF. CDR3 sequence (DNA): TGTGCCAGTAGTGCCCGAGGAGTGGCACAGTTCAATCAGCCCCAGCATTTT.

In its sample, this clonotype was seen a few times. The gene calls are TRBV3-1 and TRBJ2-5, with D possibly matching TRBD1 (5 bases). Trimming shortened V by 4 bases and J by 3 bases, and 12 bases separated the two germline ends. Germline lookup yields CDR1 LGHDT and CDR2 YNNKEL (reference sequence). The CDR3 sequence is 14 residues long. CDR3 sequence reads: CASSRLRVEETQYF. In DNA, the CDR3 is TGTGCCAGCAGCCGCCTCAGGGTGGAAGAGACCCAGTACTTC.

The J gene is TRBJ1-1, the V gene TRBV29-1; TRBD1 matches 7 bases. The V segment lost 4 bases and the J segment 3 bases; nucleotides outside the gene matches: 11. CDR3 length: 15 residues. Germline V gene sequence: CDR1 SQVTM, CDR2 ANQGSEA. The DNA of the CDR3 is TGCAGCGTTGTCCCAGGGGGTGGCTTGGACACTGAAGCTTTCTTT. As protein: CSVVPGGGLDTEAFF.

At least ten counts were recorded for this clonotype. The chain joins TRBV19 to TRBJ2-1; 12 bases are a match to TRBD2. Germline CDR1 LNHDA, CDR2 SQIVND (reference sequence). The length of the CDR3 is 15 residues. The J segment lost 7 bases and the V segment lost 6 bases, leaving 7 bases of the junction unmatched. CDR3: CASSPGTSGLNEQFF. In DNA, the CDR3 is TGTGCCAGTAGCCCCGGGACTAGCGGGCTGAATGAGCAGTTCTTC.

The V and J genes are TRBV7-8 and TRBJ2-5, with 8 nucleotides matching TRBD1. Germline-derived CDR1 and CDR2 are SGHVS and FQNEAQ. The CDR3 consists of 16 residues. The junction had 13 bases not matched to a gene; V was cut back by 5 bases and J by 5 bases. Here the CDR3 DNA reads TGTGCCAGCAGCCGACTCCCAGGACAGGGTTGGGAGACCCAGTACTTC. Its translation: CASSRLPGQGWETQYF.

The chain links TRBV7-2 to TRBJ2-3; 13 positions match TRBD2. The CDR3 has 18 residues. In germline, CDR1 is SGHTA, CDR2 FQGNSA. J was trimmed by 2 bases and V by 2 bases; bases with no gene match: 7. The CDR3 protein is CASSLLLAGGGNTDTQYF. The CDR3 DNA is TGTGCCAGCAGCTTACTACTAGCGGGAGGGGGGAACACAGATACGCAGTATTTT.

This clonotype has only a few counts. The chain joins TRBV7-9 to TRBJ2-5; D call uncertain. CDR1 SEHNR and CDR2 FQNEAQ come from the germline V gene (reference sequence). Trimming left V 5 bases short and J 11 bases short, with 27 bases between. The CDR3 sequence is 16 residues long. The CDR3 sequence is CASSRLGQLTYNEQYF. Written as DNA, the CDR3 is TGTGCCAGCAGCCGCCTAGGGCAGCTGACCTACAATGAGCAGTACTTC.

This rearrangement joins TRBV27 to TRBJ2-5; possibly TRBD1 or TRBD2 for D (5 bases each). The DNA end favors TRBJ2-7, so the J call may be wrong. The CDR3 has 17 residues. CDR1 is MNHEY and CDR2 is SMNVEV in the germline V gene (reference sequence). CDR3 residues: CASRPTPGDANNYEQYF. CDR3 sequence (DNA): TGTGCCAGCAGACCCACCCCCGGGGACGCGAACAACTACGAGCAGTACTTC.

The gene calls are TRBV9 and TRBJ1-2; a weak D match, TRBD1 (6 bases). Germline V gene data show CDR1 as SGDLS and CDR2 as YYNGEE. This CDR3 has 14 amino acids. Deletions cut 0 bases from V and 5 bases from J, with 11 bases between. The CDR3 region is CASSVGGARYGYTF. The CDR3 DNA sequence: TGTGCCAGCAGCGTAGGGGGGGCTCGATATGGCTACACCTTC. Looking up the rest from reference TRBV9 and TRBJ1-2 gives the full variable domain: DSGVTQTPKHLITATGQRVTLRCSPRSGDLSVYWYQQSLDQGLQFLIQYYNGEERAKGNILERFSAQQFPDLHSELNLSSLELGDSALYFCASSVGGARYGYTFGSGTRLTVV.

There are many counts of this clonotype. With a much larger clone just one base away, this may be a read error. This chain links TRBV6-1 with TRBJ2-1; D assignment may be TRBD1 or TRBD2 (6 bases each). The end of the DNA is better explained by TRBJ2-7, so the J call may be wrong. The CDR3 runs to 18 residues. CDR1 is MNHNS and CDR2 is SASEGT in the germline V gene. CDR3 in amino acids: CASSEGEGGWVAYNEQYF. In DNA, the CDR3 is TGTGCCAGCAGTGAAGGAGAAGGGGGGTGGGTGGCCTACAATGAGCAGTACTTC.

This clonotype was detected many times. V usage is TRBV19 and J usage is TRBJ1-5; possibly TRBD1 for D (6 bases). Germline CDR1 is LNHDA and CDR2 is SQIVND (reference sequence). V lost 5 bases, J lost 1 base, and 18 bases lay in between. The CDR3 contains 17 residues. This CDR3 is CASSGLPGAPSNQPQHF. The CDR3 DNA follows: TGTGCCAGTAGTGGCCTTCCAGGGGCTCCCAGCAATCAGCCCCAGCATTTT.

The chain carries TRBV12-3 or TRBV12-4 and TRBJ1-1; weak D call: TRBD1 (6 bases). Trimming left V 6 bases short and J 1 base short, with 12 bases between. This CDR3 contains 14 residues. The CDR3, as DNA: TGTGCCAGCAGGTTGGACAGACCGAACACTGAAGCTTTCTTT. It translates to CASRLDRPNTEAFF.

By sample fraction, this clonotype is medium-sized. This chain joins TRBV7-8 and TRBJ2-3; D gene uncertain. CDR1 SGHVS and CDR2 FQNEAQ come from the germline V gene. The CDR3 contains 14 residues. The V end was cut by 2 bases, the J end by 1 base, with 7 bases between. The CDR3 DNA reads TGTGCCAGCAGCTTAATGGATCGCACAGATACGCAGTATTTT. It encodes CASSLMDRTDTQYF.

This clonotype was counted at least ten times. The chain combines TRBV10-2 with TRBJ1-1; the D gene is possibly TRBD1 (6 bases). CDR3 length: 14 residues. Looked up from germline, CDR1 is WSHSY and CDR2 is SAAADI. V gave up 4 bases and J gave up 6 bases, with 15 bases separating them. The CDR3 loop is CASSGRGKISEAFF. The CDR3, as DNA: TGCGCCAGCAGTGGGAGGGGGAAGATTTCTGAAGCTTTCTTT.

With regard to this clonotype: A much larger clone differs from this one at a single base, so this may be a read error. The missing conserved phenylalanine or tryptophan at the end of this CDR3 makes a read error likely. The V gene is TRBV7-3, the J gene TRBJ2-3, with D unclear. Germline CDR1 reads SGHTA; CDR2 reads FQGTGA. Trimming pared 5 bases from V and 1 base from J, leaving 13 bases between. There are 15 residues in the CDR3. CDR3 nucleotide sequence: TGTGCCAGCAGCCCGTCCTACCTAGGCACAGATACGCAGTATGTT. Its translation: CASSPSYLGTDTQYV.

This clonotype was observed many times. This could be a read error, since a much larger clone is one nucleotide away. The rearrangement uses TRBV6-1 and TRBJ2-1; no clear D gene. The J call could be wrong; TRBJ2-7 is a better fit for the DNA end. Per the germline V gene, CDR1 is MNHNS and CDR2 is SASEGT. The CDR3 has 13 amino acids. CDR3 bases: TGTGCCAGCAGTAAAAGCTCCTACAATGAGCAGTACTTC. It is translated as CASSKSSYNEQYF.

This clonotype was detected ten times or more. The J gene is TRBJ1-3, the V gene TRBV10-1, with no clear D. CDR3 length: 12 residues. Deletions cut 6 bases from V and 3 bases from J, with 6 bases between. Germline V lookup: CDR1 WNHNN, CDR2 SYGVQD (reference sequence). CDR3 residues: CASRGHGNTIYF. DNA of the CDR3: TGCGCCAGCAGGGGCCATGGAAACACCATATATTTT.

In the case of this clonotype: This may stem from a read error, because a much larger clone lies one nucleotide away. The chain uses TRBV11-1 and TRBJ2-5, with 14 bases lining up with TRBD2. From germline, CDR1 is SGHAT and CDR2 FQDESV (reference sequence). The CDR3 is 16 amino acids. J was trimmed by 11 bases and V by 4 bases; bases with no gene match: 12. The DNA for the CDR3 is TGTGCCAGCAGCTCGGGACTAGCGGGAGCCTACAATGAGCAGTACTTC. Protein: CASSSGLAGAYNEQYF.